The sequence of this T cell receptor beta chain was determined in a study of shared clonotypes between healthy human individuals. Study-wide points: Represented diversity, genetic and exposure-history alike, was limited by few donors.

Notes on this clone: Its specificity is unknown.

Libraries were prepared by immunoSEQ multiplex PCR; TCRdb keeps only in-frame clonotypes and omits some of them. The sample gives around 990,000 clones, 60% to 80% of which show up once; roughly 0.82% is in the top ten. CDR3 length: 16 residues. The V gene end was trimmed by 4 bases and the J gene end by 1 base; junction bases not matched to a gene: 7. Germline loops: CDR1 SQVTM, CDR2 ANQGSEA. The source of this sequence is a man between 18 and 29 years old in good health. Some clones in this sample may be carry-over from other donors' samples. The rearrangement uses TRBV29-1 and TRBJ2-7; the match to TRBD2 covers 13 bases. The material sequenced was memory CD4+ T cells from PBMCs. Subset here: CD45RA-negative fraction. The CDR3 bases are TGCAGCGTTGTACGGACTAGCGGGAGTAGGTCCTACGAGCAGTACTTC. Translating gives CSVVRTSGSRSYEQYF.